This section outlines one T cell receptor beta chain sequence together with its context. The antigen is undetermined. Produced via immunoSEQ multiplex PCR; TCRdb's table is partial and in-frame only. The table lists over 150,000 clones, 85% to 95% of them singletons. The CDR3 spans 15 residues. The V and J ends lost 6 bases and 1 base, in that order; junction bases with no gene match: 8. Germline loops: CDR1 SNHLY, CDR2 FYNNEI. The record originates from a study of T cell responses to AZD1222 COVID-19 vaccine. Broader study findings: At 160-218 and 743-854, vaccine-associated CD4 TCRs were dominant, and they spanned spike. An increase in Spike-specific TCR breadth and depth was observed after two AZD1222 doses. Of the AZD1222 recipients, only 5 to 7 were seropositive at baseline.

Second-dose timings of about 4 or about 12 weeks were pooled. The sequence derives from an adult who received the AZD1222 COVID-19 vaccine. V and J are TRBV2 and TRBJ2-5; 7 positions agree with TRBD1. The specimen comprised peripheral blood, sampled 28 days after the second AZD1222 dose. In DNA, the CDR3 is TGTGCCAGCAGCAAAACAGGGGAAACCCAAGAGACCCAGTACTTC. Translated, it gives CASSKTGETQETQYF.